This T cell receptor (beta chain) was identified in a study of blood T cell repertoires in COVID-19. Study background: Nucleic acid was either cDNA or gDNA, and it came from T cells, B-cell-depleted T cells, or PBMCs.

Deletions cut 6 bases from V and 6 bases from J, with 18 bases between. The V gene's germline CDR1 is ENHRY and CDR2 SYGVKD. This CDR3 is built from 14 residues. TCRdb keeps only in-frame clones here, not all; method: immunoSEQ multiplex PCR. The sample has 200,000 to 250,000 clones, 83% seen once. The source of this sequence is a woman between 25 and 40 years old with COVID-19, enrolled during active disease. The sequencing input was peripheral blood. The J gene is TRBJ2-7, the V gene TRBV10-3, with D maybe TRBD2 (5 bases). DNA for the CDR3: TGTGCCATCAGAGAGGACGGAGGAGGCGCCGAGCAGTACTTC. This translates into CAIREDGGGAEQYF.